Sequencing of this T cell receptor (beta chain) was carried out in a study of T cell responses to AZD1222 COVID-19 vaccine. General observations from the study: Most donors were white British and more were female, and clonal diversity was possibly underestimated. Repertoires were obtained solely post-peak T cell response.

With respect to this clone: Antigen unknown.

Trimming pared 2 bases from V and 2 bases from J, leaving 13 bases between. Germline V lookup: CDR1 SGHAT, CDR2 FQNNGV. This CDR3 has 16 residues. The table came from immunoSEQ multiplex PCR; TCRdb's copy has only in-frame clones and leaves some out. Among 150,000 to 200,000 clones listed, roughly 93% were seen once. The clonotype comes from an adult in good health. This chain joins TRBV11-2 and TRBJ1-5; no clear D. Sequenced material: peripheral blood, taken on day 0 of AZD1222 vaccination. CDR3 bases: TGTGCCAGCAGCTTAAGTGCAGGTGAGCGCAATCAGCCCCAGCATTTT. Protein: CASSLSAGERNQPQHF. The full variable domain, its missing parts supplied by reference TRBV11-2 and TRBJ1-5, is EAGVAQSPRYKIIEKRQSVAFWCNPISGHATLYWYQQILGQGPKLLIQFQNNGVVDDSQLPKDRFSAERLKGVDSTLKIQPAKLEDSAVYLCASSLSAGERNQPQHFGDGTRLSIL.